A selection of T cell receptor beta chains follows, all from one sample in a study of cytomegalovirus exposure and HLA in healthy donors. Using immunoSEQ multiplex PCR, the repertoire was profiled, and TCRdb retains in-frame clones only, with some absent. Among 80,000 to 130,000 clones listed, approximately 72% were seen once. Sequencing input: PBMCs. These receptors all come from a male donor in good health and CMV-seropositive. Each CDR3 is given with its conserved first and last residue. Each record gives: J gene, V gene, CDR3 protein.

TRBJ1-4 TRBV6-5 CASSYSGDREELFF
TRBJ2-5 TRBV19 CASSGGGQETQYF
TRBJ1-6 TRBV9 CASSVGQGPPNSPLHF
TRBJ2-1 TRBV5-1 CASSLEPGQPWNEQFF
TRBJ2-5 TRBV30 CAWVLGAGETQYF
TRBJ1-6 TRBV5-1 CASSLESRGSPLHF
TRBJ1-2 TRBV29-1 CSVGLAGQALGYTF
TRBJ2-3 TRBV18 CASSPPERGTLTDTQYF
TRBJ2-5 TRBV4-2 CASSQEGAGGQETQYF
TRBJ2-7 TRBV5-6 CASAISPYEQYF
TRBJ1-2 TRBV7-8 CASSDRRTGRNGYTF
TRBJ1-1 TRBV19 CASAMSTEAFF
TRBJ2-1 TRBV4-2 CASSPPLESGGYNEQFF
TRBJ2-2 TRBV5-5 CASSLEGGETGELFF
TRBJ2-2 TRBV30 CAWSAGLPGELFF
TRBJ2-3 TRBV2 CASSAEQLSSTDTQYF
TRBJ1-4 TRBV5-4 CASSRRGGTGEKLFF
TRBJ1-1 TRBV6-6 CASRDPGGDRGAFF
TRBJ2-7 TRBV4-1 CASRPSPLGAYEQYF
TRBJ2-7 TRBV5-1 CASSPNDRVNNEQYF
TRBJ2-7 TRBV4-2 CASSREQGDSSYEQYF
TRBJ1-3 TRBV28 CASLTGSSGNTIYF
TRBJ2-2 TRBV7-9 CASSRTGNTGELFF
TRBJ1-5 TRBV18 CASSTNHREPQHF
TRBJ1-1 TRBV4-1 CASSQERGNPLYTEAFF
TRBJ1-4 TRBV7-9 CASKQGANEKLFF
TRBJ1-2 TRBV6-1 CASSEMGRADYGYTF
TRBJ2-7 TRBV29-1 CSVEPSGAEGEQYF